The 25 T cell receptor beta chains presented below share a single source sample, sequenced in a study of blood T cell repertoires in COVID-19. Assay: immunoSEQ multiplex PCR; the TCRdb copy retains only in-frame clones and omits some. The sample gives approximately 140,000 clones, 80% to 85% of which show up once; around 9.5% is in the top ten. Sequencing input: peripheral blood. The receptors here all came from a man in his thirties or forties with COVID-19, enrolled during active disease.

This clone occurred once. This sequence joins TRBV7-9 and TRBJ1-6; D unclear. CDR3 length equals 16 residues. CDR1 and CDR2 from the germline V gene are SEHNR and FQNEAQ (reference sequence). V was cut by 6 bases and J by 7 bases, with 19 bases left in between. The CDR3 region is CASSPKTAGLNSPLHF. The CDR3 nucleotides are TGTGCCAGCAGTCCCAAGACGGCAGGTCTAAATTCACCCCTCCACTTT.

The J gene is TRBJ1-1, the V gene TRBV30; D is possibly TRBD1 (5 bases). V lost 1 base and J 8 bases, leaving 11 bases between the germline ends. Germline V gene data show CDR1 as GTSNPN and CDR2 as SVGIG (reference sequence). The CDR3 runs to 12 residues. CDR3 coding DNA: TGTGCCTGGAGTGCGGCAGGGCCCGAAGCTTTCTTT. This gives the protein CAWSAAGPEAFF.

CDR3 amino acids: CASDAEANTGELFF. The DNA of the CDR3 is TGTGCCAGCGATGCGGAGGCGAACACCGGGGAGCTGTTTTTT. The V gene is TRBV6-5, the J gene TRBJ2-2; D perhaps matches TRBD2 (5 bases). Per the germline V gene, CDR1 is MNHEY and CDR2 is SVGAGI. The CDR3 totals 14 residues. Trimming left V 8 bases short and J 0 bases short, with 10 bases between.

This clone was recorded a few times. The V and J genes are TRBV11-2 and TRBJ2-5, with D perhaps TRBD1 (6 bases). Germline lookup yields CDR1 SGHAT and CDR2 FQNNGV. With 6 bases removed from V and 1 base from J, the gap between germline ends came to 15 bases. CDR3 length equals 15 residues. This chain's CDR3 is CASSQGTVSQETQYF. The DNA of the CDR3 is TGTGCCAGCAGTCAGGGGACGGTTAGCCAAGAGACCCAGTACTTC.

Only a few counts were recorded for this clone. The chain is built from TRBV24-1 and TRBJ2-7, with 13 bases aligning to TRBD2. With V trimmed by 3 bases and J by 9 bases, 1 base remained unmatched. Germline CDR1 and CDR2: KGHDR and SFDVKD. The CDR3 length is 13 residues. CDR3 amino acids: CATSDRTSGRQYF. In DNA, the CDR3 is TGTGCCACCAGTGATCGGACTAGCGGGAGGCAGTACTTC.

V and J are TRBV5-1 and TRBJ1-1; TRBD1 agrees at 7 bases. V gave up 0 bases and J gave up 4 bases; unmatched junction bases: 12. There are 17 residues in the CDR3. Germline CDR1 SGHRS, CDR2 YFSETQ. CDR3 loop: CASSLGVRGQTSTEAFF. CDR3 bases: TGCGCCAGCAGCTTGGGGGTGCGGGGACAGACTTCCACTGAAGCTTTCTTT.

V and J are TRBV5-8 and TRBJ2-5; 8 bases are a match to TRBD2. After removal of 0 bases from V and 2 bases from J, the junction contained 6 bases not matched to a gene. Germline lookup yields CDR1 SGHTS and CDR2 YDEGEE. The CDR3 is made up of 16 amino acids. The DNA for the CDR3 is TGTGCCAGCAGCTTGGGCAGCGGGAGAATTCAAGAGACCCAGTACTTC. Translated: CASSLGSGRIQETQYF.

The CDR3 sequence: CASSLVTSGRIYEQFF. The CDR3 DNA reads TGTGCCAGCAGCTTAGTCACTAGCGGGAGGATTTATGAGCAGTTCTTC. V and J are TRBV11-2 and TRBJ2-1; 12 bases are a match to TRBD2. V was pared by 1 base and J by 8 bases, with 6 bases of the junction left unmatched. Germline V CDR1 and CDR2: SGHAT, FQNNGV. CDR3 length equals 16 residues. Supplemented by reference TRBV11-2 and TRBJ2-1, the full variable domain reads EAGVAQSPRYKIIEKRQSVAFWCNPISGHATLYWYQQILGQGPKLLIQFQNNGVVDDSQLPKDRFSAERLKGVDSTLKIQPAKLEDSAVYLCASSLVTSGRIYEQFFGPGTRLTVL.

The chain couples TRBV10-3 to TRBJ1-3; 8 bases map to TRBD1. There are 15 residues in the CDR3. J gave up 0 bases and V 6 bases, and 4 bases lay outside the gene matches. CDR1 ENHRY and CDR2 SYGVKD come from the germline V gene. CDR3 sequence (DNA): TGTGCCATCAGGGAGACAGGGGACTCTGGAAACACCATATATTTT. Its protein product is CAIRETGDSGNTIYF.

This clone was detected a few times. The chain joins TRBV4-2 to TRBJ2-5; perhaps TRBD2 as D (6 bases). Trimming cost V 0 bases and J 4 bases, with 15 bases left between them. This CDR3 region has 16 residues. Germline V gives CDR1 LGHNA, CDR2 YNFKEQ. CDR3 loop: CASSQDWGLSRETQYF. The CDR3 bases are TGTGCCAGCAGCCAAGATTGGGGACTTAGCCGAGAGACCCAGTACTTC.

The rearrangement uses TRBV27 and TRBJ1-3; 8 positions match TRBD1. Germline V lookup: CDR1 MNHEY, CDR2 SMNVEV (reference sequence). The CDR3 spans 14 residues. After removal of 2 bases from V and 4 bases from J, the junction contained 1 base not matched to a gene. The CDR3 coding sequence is TGTGCCAGCAGTTTACAGGGGGCAGGAAACACCATATATTTT. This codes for CASSLQGAGNTIYF.

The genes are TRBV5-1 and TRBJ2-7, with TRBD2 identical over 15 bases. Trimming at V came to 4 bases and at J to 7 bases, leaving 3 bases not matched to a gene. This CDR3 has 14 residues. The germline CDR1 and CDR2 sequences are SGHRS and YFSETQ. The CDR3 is CASSPGTSGGEQYF. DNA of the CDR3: TGCGCCAGCAGCCCAGGGACTAGCGGGGGGGAGCAGTACTTC.

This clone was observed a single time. DNA for the CDR3: TGTGCCAGCAGGGTCCAGGGAGAGCAGTTCTTC. Translation: CASRVQGEQFF. This sequence joins TRBV7-3 and TRBJ2-1, with a weak D call TRBD1 (5 bases). There are 11 residues in the CDR3. V was shortened by 6 bases and J by 10 bases, with 10 bases between the two germline ends. Germline loops: CDR1 SGHTA, CDR2 FQGTGA. Filled out from reference TRBV7-3 and TRBJ2-1, the complete variable domain reads GAGVSQTPSNKVTEKGKYVELRCDPISGHTALYWYRQSLGQGPEFLIYFQGTGAADDSGLPNDRFFAVRPEGSVSTLKIQRTERGDSAVYLCASRVQGEQFFGPGTRLTVL.

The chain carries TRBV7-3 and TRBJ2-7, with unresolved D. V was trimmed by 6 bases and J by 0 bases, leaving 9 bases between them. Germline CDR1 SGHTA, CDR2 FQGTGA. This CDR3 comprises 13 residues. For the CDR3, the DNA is TGTGCCAGCAGTCTCGGGTTCTCCTACGAGCAGTACTTC. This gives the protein CASSLGFSYEQYF.

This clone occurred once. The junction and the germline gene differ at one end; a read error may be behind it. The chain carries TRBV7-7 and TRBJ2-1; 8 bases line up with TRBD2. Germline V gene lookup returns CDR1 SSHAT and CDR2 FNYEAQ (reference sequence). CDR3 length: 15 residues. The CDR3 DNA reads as TGTGCTAGCAGCTTAGGCAGCGGGAGTTCCGATGAGCAGTTCTTC. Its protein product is CASSLGSGSSDEQFF.

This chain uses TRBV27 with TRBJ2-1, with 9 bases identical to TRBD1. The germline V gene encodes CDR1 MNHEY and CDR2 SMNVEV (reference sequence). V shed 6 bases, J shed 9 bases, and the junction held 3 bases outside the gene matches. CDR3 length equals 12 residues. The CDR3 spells CASRTGGIEQFF. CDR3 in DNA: TGTGCCAGCAGAACAGGGGGCATTGAGCAGTTCTTC.

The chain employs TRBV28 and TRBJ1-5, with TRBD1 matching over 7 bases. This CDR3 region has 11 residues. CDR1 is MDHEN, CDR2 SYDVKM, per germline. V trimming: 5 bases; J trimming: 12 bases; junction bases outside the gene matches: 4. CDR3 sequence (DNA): TGTGCCAGCAGTCCTAGGGGGCTCCAGCATTTT. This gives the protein CASSPRGLQHF. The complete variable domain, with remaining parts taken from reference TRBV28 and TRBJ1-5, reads DVKVTQSSRYLVKRTGEKVFLECVQDMDHENMFWYRQDPGLGLRLIYFSYDVKMKEKGDIPEGYSVSREKKERFSLILESASTNQTSMYLCASSPRGLQHFGDGTRLSIL.

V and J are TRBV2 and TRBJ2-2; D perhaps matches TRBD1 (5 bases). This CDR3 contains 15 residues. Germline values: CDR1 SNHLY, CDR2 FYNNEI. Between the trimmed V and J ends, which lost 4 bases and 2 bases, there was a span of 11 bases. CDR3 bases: TGTGCCAGCAGTGTGACCGACAGTAACACCGGGGAGCTGTTTTTT. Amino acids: CASSVTDSNTGELFF.

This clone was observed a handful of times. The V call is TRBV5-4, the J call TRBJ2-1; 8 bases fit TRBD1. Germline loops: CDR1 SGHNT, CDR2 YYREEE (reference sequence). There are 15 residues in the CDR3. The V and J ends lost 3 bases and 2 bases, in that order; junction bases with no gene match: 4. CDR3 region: CASSSQGATYNEQFF. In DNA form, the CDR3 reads TGTGCCAGCAGCTCCCAGGGGGCTACCTACAATGAGCAGTTCTTC.

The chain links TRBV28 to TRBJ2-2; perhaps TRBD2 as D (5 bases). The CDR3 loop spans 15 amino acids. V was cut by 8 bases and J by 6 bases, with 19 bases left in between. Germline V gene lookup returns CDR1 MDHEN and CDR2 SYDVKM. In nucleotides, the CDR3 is TGTGCCAGCCGTAGGAGCGGAGCCTACGCCGGGGAGCTGTTTTTT. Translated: CASRRSGAYAGELFF.

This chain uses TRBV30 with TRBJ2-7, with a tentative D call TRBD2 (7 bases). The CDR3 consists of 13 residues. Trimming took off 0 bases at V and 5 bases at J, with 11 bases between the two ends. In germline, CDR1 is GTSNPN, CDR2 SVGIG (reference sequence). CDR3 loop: CAWSVGGLDEQYF. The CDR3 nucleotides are TGTGCCTGGAGTGTGGGGGGGCTCGACGAGCAGTACTTC.

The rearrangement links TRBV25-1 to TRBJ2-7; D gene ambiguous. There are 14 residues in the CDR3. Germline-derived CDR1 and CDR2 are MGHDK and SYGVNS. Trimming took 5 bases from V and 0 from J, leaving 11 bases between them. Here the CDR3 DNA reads TGTGCCAGCAGTAATGGCAGAAGCTCCTACGAGCAGTACTTC. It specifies CASSNGRSSYEQYF.

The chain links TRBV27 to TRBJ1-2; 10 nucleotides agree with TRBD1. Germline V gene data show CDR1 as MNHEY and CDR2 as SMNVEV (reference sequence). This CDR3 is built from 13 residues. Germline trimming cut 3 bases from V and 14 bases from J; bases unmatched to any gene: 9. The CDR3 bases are TGTGCCAGCAGTTTTGAAGGGACAGGGGTCTGTACCTTC. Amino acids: CASSFEGTGVCTF.

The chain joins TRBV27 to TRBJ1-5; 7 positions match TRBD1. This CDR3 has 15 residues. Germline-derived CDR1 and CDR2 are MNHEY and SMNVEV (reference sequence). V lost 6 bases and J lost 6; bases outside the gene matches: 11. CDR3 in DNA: TGTGCCAGCAGACCCTCGGGAGGGGGCGGTCAGCCCCAGCATTTT. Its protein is CASRPSGGGGQPQHF.

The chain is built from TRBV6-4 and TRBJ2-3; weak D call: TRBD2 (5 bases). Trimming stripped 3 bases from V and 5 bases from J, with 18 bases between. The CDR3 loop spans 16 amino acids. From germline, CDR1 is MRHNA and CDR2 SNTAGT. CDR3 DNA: TGTGCCAGCAGTGAAATGTCGGGGAGCGAGGTAGATACGCAGTATTTT. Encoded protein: CASSEMSGSEVDTQYF.